This paragraph reports one T cell receptor (beta chain). Its antigen remains unidentified. These data are taken from a study of beta chain features in type 1 diabetes. Broader study findings: HLA influence on TCRB rearrangement stayed unresolved here.

In total, each donor contributed a single heparinised blood draw that averaged approximately 0.12 L. cDNA synthesis used the whole RNA isolate, giving expressed TCRB sequences. The repertoire was sequenced with immunoSEQ multiplex PCR; TCRdb's copy has only in-frame clones and lacks some. The table shows hundreds of thousands of clones, with roughly a sixth occurring only once. This receptor was identified in a woman under 30 in good health. The sequencing sample was made of naive CD4+ T cells from blood.

The CDR3 sequence is CASRRRDSSAGELFF. Written as DNA, the CDR3 is TGTGCCAGCAGACGGAGGGATAGTTCAGCCGGGGAGCTGTTTTTT. V gene TRBV2 combines with J gene TRBJ2-2; a possible D gene is TRBD2 (6 bases). The V gene lost 6 bases and the J gene lost 6 bases, with 17 bases spanning the gap. The CDR3 length is 15 residues. Germline CDR1 reads SNHLY; CDR2 reads FYNNEI.